This T cell receptor beta chain was recorded in a study of control samples from healthy donors and cancer patients. This table comes from immunoSEQ multiplex PCR, and its TCRdb copy is limited to in-frame clones, with some not included. The table lists around 50,000 clones, 95% to 97% of them singletons. From germline, CDR1 is MNHEY and CDR2 SVGAGI. CDR3 length: 14 amino acids. V was clipped by 2 bases and J by 6 bases, with 10 bases between them. Sequencing used blood. The receptor comes from a woman younger than 45 in good health. This rearrangement joins TRBV6-5 to TRBJ1-4, with D perhaps TRBD1 (5 bases). CDR3 coding DNA: TGTGCCAGCAGTTACGGGCAGGGTGATGAAAAACTGTTTTTT. It codes for CASSYGQGDEKLFF.